Listed below are T cell receptor beta chains from one sample, sequenced in a study of cytotoxic CD8 clonotypes in ibrutinib-treated CLL. Method: immunoSEQ multiplex PCR; TCRdb's copy keeps in-frame clones and lacks some. The table includes fewer than 70,000 clones, about 65% detected once. Sequencing was performed on PBMCs, taken after 12 months of ibrutinib treatment. The receptor set was obtained from a human donor with chronic lymphocytic leukemia. Each CDR3 is given with its conserved first and last residue. D genes are given only for firm matches. Clone size is shown for a subset of rows, as once, few, many or a class of expanded clone.

clone_size	v_call	j_call	d_call	cdr3_aa	cdr3_nt
.	TRBV6-5	TRBJ1-2	.	CASSYSRRAESYGYTF	TGTGCCAGCAGTTACTCGAGGAGGGCGGAGAGCTATGGCTACACCTTC
.	TRBV11-3	TRBJ2-5	TRBD2	CASSLGLQGTSVGETQYF	TGTGCCAGCAGCTTAGGCCTCCAAGGGACTAGCGTTGGAGAGACCCAGTACTTC
.	TRBV4-1	TRBJ2-2	.	CASSQVVLGVMTGELFF	TGCGCCAGCAGCCAAGTCGTATTAGGTGTGATGACCGGGGAGCTGTTTTTT
.	TRBV18	TRBJ1-1	.	CASSPRVNTEAFF	TGTGCCAGCTCACCACGAGTGAACACTGAAGCTTTCTTT
.	TRBV9	TRBJ2-1	TRBD2	CASSPQGTSGVGRDEQFF	TGTGCCAGCAGCCCTCAAGGAACTAGCGGGGTCGGTCGGGATGAGCAGTTCTTC
few	TRBV7-8	TRBJ1-1	.	CASSPTGPLEAFF	TGTGCCAGCAGCCCGACGGGACCGCTTGAAGCTTTCTTT
.	TRBV29-1	TRBJ2-1	.	CSVDRAAGSYNEQFF	TGCAGCGTTGACAGGGCCGCGGGCTCCTACAATGAGCAGTTCTTC
once	TRBV29-1	TRBJ2-1	TRBD2	CSAGTSGMGNEQFF	TGCAGCGCCGGAACTAGCGGAATGGGGAATGAGCAGTTCTTC
.	TRBV2	TRBJ1-2	TRBD1	CASSGTSGTGESYGYTF	TGTGCCAGCAGTGGAACATCCGGGACAGGAGAGTCCTATGGCTACACCTTC
once	TRBV5-4	TRBJ2-3	.	CASSDKAYSTDTQYF	TGTGCCAGCAGCGACAAAGCTTACAGCACAGATACGCAGTATTTT
.	TRBV11-2	TRBJ2-1	.	CASSLGRWGTSNNEQFF	TGTGCCAGCAGCTTAGGGCGGTGGGGGACTTCCAACAATGAGCAGTTCTTC
once	TRBV2	TRBJ1-5	.	CASTTQGSNQPQHF	TGTGCCAGCACCACCCAGGGCAGCAATCAGCCCCAGCATTTT
.	TRBV5-4	TRBJ1-1	.	CASSLNWNTEAFF	TGTGCCAGCAGCTTAAATTGGAACACTGAAGCTTTCTTT
once	TRBV5-6	TRBJ1-2	TRBD1	CASSSQDRMGLYGYTF	TGTGCCAGCAGCTCTCAGGACAGGATGGGTCTCTATGGCTACACCTTC
.	TRBV5-6	TRBJ1-4	.	CASSPLRGELFF	TGTGCCAGCAGCCCTTTGCGTGGTGAACTGTTTTTT
.	TRBV6-5	TRBJ2-3	.	CASSMRLADTQYF	TGTGCCAGCAGTATGCGACTAGCAGATACGCAGTATTTT
.	TRBV28	TRBJ2-5	.	CASSPPGLSRRETQYF	TGTGCCAGCAGCCCGCCTGGACTCTCTCGTCGGGAGACCCAGTACTTC
.	TRBV1	TRBJ2-3	.	CTSSQGGTIDTQYF	TGCACCAGCAGCCAAGGCGGGACCATAGATACGCAGTATTTT
.	TRBV19	TRBJ1-5	TRBD1	CAPQGASRCRQPQHF	TGTGCCCCCCAGGGGGCATCCCGGTGTCGGCAGCCCCAGCATTTT
.	TRBV9	TRBJ2-2	.	CASSVGTGELFF	TGTGCCAGCAGCGTAGGGACCGGGGAGCTGTTTTTT
.	TRBV6-5	TRBJ2-2	.	CASSYRIFTGELFF	TGTGCCAGCAGTTACAGGATCTTCACCGGGGAGCTGTTTTTT
.	TRBV2	TRBJ2-7	TRBD2	CASGTSYEQYF	TGTGCCAGCGGGACTAGCTACGAGCAGTACTTC
.	TRBV28	TRBJ1-2	.	CASSSSGGANYGYTF	TGTGCCAGCAGTTCCTCGGGTGGAGCTAACTATGGCTACACCTTC
.	TRBV4-1	TRBJ2-1	TRBD1	CASSLVTGASNEQFF	TGCGCCAGCAGCTTGGTGACAGGGGCTAGCAATGAGCAGTTCTTC
.	TRBV6-1	TRBJ2-1	TRBD2	CASRVSGRWNEQFF	TGTGCCAGCAGGGTTAGCGGGAGGTGGAATGAGCAGTTCTTC
.	TRBV11-2	TRBJ2-7	TRBD2	CASSSPSGRSHEQYF	TGTGCCAGCAGCTCACCCAGCGGGAGGTCCCACGAGCAGTACTTC
large	TRBV7-6	TRBJ1-3	.	CASSPRPFSPGNTIYF	TGTGCCAGCAGTCCTAGACCGTTCTCTCCTGGAAACACCATATATTTT
once	TRBV19	TRBJ1-1	.	CASTPRGATRTEAFF	TGTGCCAGTACTCCTAGGGGGGCAACCCGCACTGAAGCTTTCTTT
once	TRBV30	TRBJ1-2	.	CAWSSANNYGYTF	TGTGCCTGGAGTTCGGCAAACAACTATGGCTACACCTTC